One sample yielded the 21 T cell receptor beta chains listed below, sequenced in a study of blood T cell repertoires in COVID-19. Libraries were prepared by immunoSEQ multiplex PCR; TCRdb keeps only in-frame clonotypes and omits some of them. Here the sample spans 120,000 or so clones, approximately 84% being singletons. Sequences were obtained from peripheral blood. The receptor source for this set is a woman aged 25-40 years who had recovered from COVID-19.

The chain links TRBV10-2 to TRBJ2-3; D might be TRBD2 (5 bases). Germline CDR1 and CDR2: WSHSY and SAAADI. This CDR3 contains 11 residues. The V and J ends lost 10 bases and 4 bases respectively, with 9 bases between them. For the CDR3, the DNA is TGCGCCACCCGGGGAGCAGATACGCAGTATTTT. This encodes CATRGADTQYF.

This chain uses TRBV11-2 with TRBJ2-7; unclear D gene. V was trimmed by 2 bases and J by 5 bases, leaving 13 bases between them. This CDR3 has 14 residues. Germline CDR1 and CDR2: SGHAT and FQNNGV. CDR3 nucleotide sequence: TGTGCCAGCAGCTTACAACTGCGAAGCGACGAGCAGTACTTC. Amino acid sequence: CASSLQLRSDEQYF.

The V gene is TRBV24-1, the J gene TRBJ2-2; TRBD1 agrees at 7 bases. Per germline, CDR1 KGHDR and CDR2 SFDVKD. This CDR3 has 15 residues. The V segment lost 4 bases and the J segment 4 bases; nucleotides outside the gene matches: 5. The CDR3 is CATSDRRQGTGELFF. DNA for the CDR3: TGTGCCACCAGTGACCGAAGACAGGGCACCGGGGAGCTGTTTTTT.

The V call is TRBV5-1, the J call TRBJ1-4; TRBD1 aligns across 7 bases. With 4 bases clipped from V and 6 bases from J, the junction kept 6 bases outside the gene matches. Germline lookup yields CDR1 SGHRS and CDR2 YFSETQ. The CDR3 has 14 amino acids. The CDR3 sequence: CASSLEDRDEKLFF. The CDR3 DNA reads as TGCGCCAGCAGCCTGGAAGACAGGGATGAAAAACTGTTTTTT.

V gene TRBV27 combines with J gene TRBJ2-1; D is possibly TRBD1 (6 bases). Germline V CDR1 and CDR2: MNHEY, SMNVEV (reference sequence). The length of the CDR3 is 16 residues. With 5 bases removed from V and 5 bases from J, the gap between germline ends came to 19 bases. CDR3 loop: CASSPYKGGKNNEQFF. CDR3 DNA: TGTGCCAGCAGTCCCTATAAAGGGGGTAAAAACAATGAGCAGTTCTTC.

The sample holds a few counts of this clone. The same CDR3 can be traced to other DNA sequences in this sample. The chain is built from TRBV18 and TRBJ1-1, with 9 bases matching TRBD1. The CDR3 length is 15 residues. The germline gives CDR1 KGHSH, CDR2 LQKENI. V gave up 2 bases and J gave up 1 base; unmatched junction bases: 2. The CDR3 loop is CASSPRTGENTEAFF. The CDR3, as DNA: TGTGCCAGCTCACCAAGGACAGGGGAGAACACTGAAGCTTTCTTT.

The chain couples TRBV7-2 to TRBJ2-7, with a tentative D call TRBD2 (6 bases). Germline V lookup: CDR1 SGHTA, CDR2 FQGNSA. V gave up 2 bases and J gave up 3 bases, with 11 bases separating them. The CDR3 length is 14 residues. Here the CDR3 reads CASSLRDSDYEQYF. The DNA for the CDR3 is TGTGCCAGCAGCTTACGGGACTCCGACTACGAGCAGTACTTC.

The chain links TRBV2 to TRBJ2-2, with TRBD2 identical over 13 bases. CDR1 and CDR2 (germline): SNHLY, FYNNEI. J lost 4 bases, V lost 5 bases, and 4 bases had no gene match. The CDR3 spans 16 residues. The CDR3 DNA sequence: TGTGCCAGCAGTCCCCGACTAGCGGGGGGCACCGGGGAGCTGTTTTTT. It encodes CASSPRLAGGTGELFF.

J is TRBJ2-5 and V is TRBV11-2; TRBD1 agrees at 7 bases. Trimming took 5 bases from V and 5 from J; bases not matched to a gene: 8. The CDR3 is made up of 14 amino acids. The germline V gene encodes CDR1 SGHAT and CDR2 FQNNGV. The CDR3 DNA is TGTGCCAGCAGCCCCCGACAGGGAATGGAGACCCAGTACTTC. Amino acids: CASSPRQGMETQYF.

This chain uses TRBV19 with TRBJ1-2; D unclear. Germline CDR1 is LNHDA and CDR2 is SQIVND (reference sequence). CDR3 length: 14 residues. The V gene lost 6 bases and the J gene lost 2 bases, with 13 bases spanning the gap. The CDR3 sequence is CASRSGYVNYGYTF. CDR3 in DNA: TGTGCCAGTAGATCGGGATACGTCAACTATGGCTACACCTTC.

The chain couples TRBV30 to TRBJ1-5; TRBD1 matches at 8 bases. Germline values: CDR1 GTSNPN, CDR2 SVGIG (reference sequence). The CDR3 is 16 amino acids. The ends lost 0 bases at V and 4 bases at J; junction bases unmatched: 8. CDR3: CAWSVPGTGGNQPQHF. CDR3 nucleotide sequence: TGTGCCTGGAGTGTACCGGGAACAGGGGGTAATCAGCCCCAGCATTTT.

This rearrangement joins TRBV6-5 to TRBJ2-1; D may be TRBD1 (6 bases). CDR1 and CDR2 (germline): MNHEY, SVGAGI. This CDR3 contains 13 residues. V was pared by 9 bases and J by 9 bases, with 18 bases between. The CDR3 reads CASSRGGRGEQFF. As DNA, the CDR3 is TGTGCCAGTTCGAGAGGGGGTCGCGGTGAGCAGTTCTTC.

This clone has a single count. V usage is TRBV5-1 and J usage is TRBJ2-1; 9 bases are shared with TRBD2. Germline CDR1 reads SGHRS; CDR2 reads YFSETQ. J lost 0 bases, V lost 3 bases, and 4 bases had no gene match. The CDR3 extends over 16 amino acids. The CDR3 here is CASSSIAGVSYNEQFF. Here the CDR3 DNA reads TGCGCCAGCAGCTCCATAGCGGGAGTCTCCTACAATGAGCAGTTCTTC.

This sequence joins TRBV5-5 and TRBJ1-5, with D possibly being TRBD1 (6 bases). The CDR3 has 15 amino acids. Between the trimmed V and J ends, which lost 2 bases and 3 bases, there was a span of 12 bases. CDR1 is SGHKS and CDR2 is YYEKEE in the germline V gene (reference sequence). The CDR3 region is CASSFRGDNNQPQHF. Here the CDR3 DNA reads TGTGCCAGCAGCTTTCGGGGGGACAACAATCAGCCCCAGCATTTT.

The chain joins TRBV3-1 (or the pseudogene TRBV3-2) to TRBJ2-3; 7 positions agree with TRBD2. The CDR3 has 13 amino acids. The germline gives CDR1 LGHDT, CDR2 YNNKEL (reference sequence). After removal of 6 bases from V and 6 bases from J, the junction contained 6 bases not matched to a gene. The CDR3 DNA reads TGTGCCAGCAGGCGGGGGTTTTTGGATACGCAGTATTTT. The encoded protein is CASRRGFLDTQYF.

V and J are TRBV6-8 and TRBJ2-7, with D possibly TRBD2 on 6 matching bases. This CDR3 contains 12 residues. The V gene's germline CDR1 is MNHGY and CDR2 SAAAGT. V was shortened by 9 bases and J by 9 bases, with 18 bases between the two germline ends. The CDR3 DNA follows: TGTGCCAGAAAAAAGCGGGCCCCTGGGCAGTACTTC. It is translated as CARKKRAPGQYF.

The gene calls are TRBV7-8 and TRBJ1-6, with 7 bases fitting TRBD1. CDR3 size: 21 residues. Germline V gives CDR1 SGHVS, CDR2 FQNEAQ. With V trimmed by 5 bases and J by 0 bases, 19 bases remained unmatched. The CDR3 DNA reads TGTGCCAGCAGCCCTCGTCGATCAGGGGGACGGATGAGCTCCTATAATTCACCCCTCCACTTT. It yields the protein CASSPRRSGGRMSSYNSPLHF.

Note on this clone: Its ends do not fully match the called genes, so a read error is possible. The gene calls are TRBV10-3 and TRBJ1-2; 7 positions match TRBD1. The CDR3 contains 10 residues. Germline CDR1 and CDR2: ENHRY and SYGVKD. The CDR3 region is CAITGDSRIF. The CDR3 bases are TGTGCCATCACGGGGGACAGCAGGATTTTC.

The rearrangement uses TRBV7-9 and TRBJ1-1; possibly TRBD1 for D (5 bases). Germline lookup yields CDR1 SEHNR and CDR2 FQNEAQ (reference sequence). V lost 6 bases to trimming and J lost 1 base, with 15 bases between them. This CDR3 is built from 15 residues. CDR3 in amino acids: CASRLGGEPNTEAFF. The CDR3 DNA sequence: TGTGCCAGCAGATTGGGAGGGGAACCGAACACTGAAGCTTTCTTT.

The chain couples TRBV11-2 to TRBJ1-3, with D tentatively TRBD1 (5 bases). V was clipped by 7 bases and J by 0 bases, with 13 bases between them. Germline V CDR1 and CDR2: SGHAT, FQNNGV. The CDR3 covers 15 residues. The CDR3 region is CASKEMDNSGNTIYF. The DNA of the CDR3 is TGTGCCAGCAAGGAGATGGACAACTCTGGAAACACCATATATTTT. Complete variable domain (other parts from reference TRBV11-2 and TRBJ1-3): EAGVAQSPRYKIIEKRQSVAFWCNPISGHATLYWYQQILGQGPKLLIQFQNNGVVDDSQLPKDRFSAERLKGVDSTLKIQPAKLEDSAVYLCASKEMDNSGNTIYFGEGSWLTVV.

V gene TRBV3-1 (or the pseudogene TRBV3-2) combines with J gene TRBJ2-5, with a weak D call TRBD2 (5 bases). This CDR3 has 15 amino acids. Germline V CDR1 and CDR2: LGHDT, YNNKEL (reference sequence). V lost 2 bases to trimming and J lost 2 bases, with 12 bases between them. CDR3 protein: CASSQSTPGQETQYF. The DNA for the CDR3 is TGTGCCAGCAGCCAATCAACCCCGGGGCAAGAGACCCAGTACTTC.